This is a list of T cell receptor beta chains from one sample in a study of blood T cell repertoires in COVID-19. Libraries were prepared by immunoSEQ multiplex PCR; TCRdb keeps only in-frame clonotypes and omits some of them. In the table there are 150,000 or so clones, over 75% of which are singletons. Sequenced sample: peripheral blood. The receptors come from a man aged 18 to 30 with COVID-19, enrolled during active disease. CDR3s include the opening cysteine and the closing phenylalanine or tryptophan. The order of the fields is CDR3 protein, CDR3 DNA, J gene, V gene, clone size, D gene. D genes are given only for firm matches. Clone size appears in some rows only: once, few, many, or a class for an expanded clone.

CASSFAASTDTQYF,TGCGCCAGCAGCTTTGCTGCGAGCACAGATACGCAGTATTTT,TRBJ2-3,TRBV5-1,.,.
CASRLGTLYNSPLHF,TGTGCCAGCAGACTAGGGACACTATATAATTCACCCCTCCACTTT,TRBJ1-6,TRBV6-6,.,.
CASSDRTSGIYNEQFF,TGCGCCAGCAGCGATCGGACTAGCGGGATATACAATGAGCAGTTCTTC,TRBJ2-1,TRBV4-1,.,TRBD2
CAIQTNTGELFF,TGTGCCATCCAGACGAACACCGGGGAGCTGTTTTTT,TRBJ2-2,TRBV10-3,.,.
CASSMARASSYEQYF,TGTGCCAGTAGTATGGCCAGGGCCTCCTCCTACGAGCAGTACTTC,TRBJ2-7,TRBV19,.,.
CASILGRREVSYNEQFF,TGTGCCAGCATCCTGGGACGGCGGGAGGTCTCCTACAATGAGCAGTTCTTC,TRBJ2-1,TRBV28,.,TRBD2
CASSPRNWLTYEQYF,TGTGCCAGCAGTCCTAGAAACTGGCTAACCTACGAGCAGTACTTC,TRBJ2-7,TRBV27,.,.
CASSSTYRERDTEAFF,TGTGCCAGCAGTTCTACCTACAGGGAACGGGACACTGAAGCTTTCTTT,TRBJ1-1,TRBV27,.,.
CASSGGGEKLLF,TGTGCCAGCAGCGGTGGCGGAGAAAAACTGCTTTTT,TRBJ1-4,TRBV9,.,.
CASSLGLGGVDEQFF,TGCGCCAGCAGCTTGGGGCTAGGTGGGGTCGATGAGCAGTTCTTC,TRBJ2-1,TRBV4-3,.,.
CASSVEGQGLGSEQFF,TGTGCCAGCAGCGTAGAGGGCCAGGGGTTAGGTAGTGAGCAGTTCTTC,TRBJ2-1,TRBV9,.,.
CASNRFGGPGGEQFF,TGTGCCAGCAATCGTTTCGGGGGGCCTGGGGGTGAGCAGTTCTTC,TRBJ2-1,TRBV14,once,.
CASSPAGVGEQYF,TGTGCCAGCAGCCCAGCGGGAGTGGGCGAGCAGTACTTC,TRBJ2-7,TRBV7-9,.,TRBD2
CASSTRQGMGTEAFF,TGTGCCAGCAGTACTCGCCAGGGCATGGGCACTGAAGCTTTCTTT,TRBJ1-1,TRBV5-4,.,.
CASSFTGHEQFF,TGTGCCAGCAGTTTCACAGGGCATGAGCAGTTCTTC,TRBJ2-1,TRBV12-3/TRBV12-4,.,.
CAINQGQTGTLAEAFF,TGTGCCATCAACCAGGGCCAGACAGGGACTTTGGCTGAAGCTTTCTTT,TRBJ1-1,TRBV10-3,.,TRBD1
CASSLFLGSNTGELFF,TGTGCCAGCAGCTTATTCCTGGGCTCGAACACCGGGGAGCTGTTTTTT,TRBJ2-2,TRBV7-2,.,.
CASSFGDTEAFF,TGTGCCAGCAGCTTCGGGGACACTGAAGCTTTCTTT,TRBJ1-1,TRBV11-3,.,.
CASSLGEGGQPQHF,TGTGCCAGCAGCTTAGGGGAAGGGGGACAGCCCCAGCATTTT,TRBJ1-5,TRBV7-8,.,.
CASSPTSGTYNEQFF,TGTGCCAGCAGTCCAACTAGCGGAACTTACAATGAGCAGTTCTTC,TRBJ2-1,TRBV6-2/TRBV6-3,.,TRBD2
CASTRLGGYEQYF,TGTGCCAGCACAAGACTGGGGGGCTACGAGCAGTACTTC,TRBJ2-7,TRBV5-6,.,.
CASSEREGVGYTF,TGTGCCAGCAGTGAAAGGGAAGGGGTCGGCTACACCTTC,TRBJ1-2,TRBV2,few,.
CASSAGVGYTF,TGTGCCAGCAGTGCAGGGGTTGGCTACACCTTC,TRBJ1-2,TRBV12-3/TRBV12-4,.,.
CASSIQGLAGDTQYF,TGTGCCAGCAGTATCCAAGGACTAGCGGGAGATACGCAGTATTTT,TRBJ2-3,TRBV6-5,.,TRBD2
CASSLGDLGGRAYEQYF,TGCGCCAGCAGCTTAGGCGACCTGGGGGGAAGGGCCTACGAGCAGTACTTC,TRBJ2-7,TRBV5-1,.,.